This TCR beta chain was identified in a study of blood T cells in healthy people across ages. Study outcomes and limitations: Measured against age, TCR beta diversity per million T cells decreased in a roughly linear manner.

Germline V gives CDR1 SNHLY, CDR2 FYNNEI. V lost 5 bases, J lost 7 bases, and 20 bases lay in between. The CDR3 covers 16 residues. Isolated per sample were at least 6.5 million PBMCs. Sample-barcoded 5' priming and a J-beta primer mix drove a second PCR of roughly 6 to 12 cycles. A minimum of 3 million CDR3-containing paired-end reads was obtained for each sample. TCRdb recomputed calls from the 5' RACE reads with MiXCR, one row per CDR3 protein. The top ten clones hold approximately 19% of a sample with 850,000 to 1,300,000 distinct CDR3 sequences, around 43% of them seen once. With regard to this clonotype: Its specificity is not known.

The specimen sequenced was blood. The TCR originated in a woman aged 55-70 years in good health. V is TRBV2 and J is TRBJ1-4, with a possible D match to TRBD1 (5 bases). CDR3 DNA: TGTGCCAGCAGTCCCCAGGGAACCGGGCTTTCTGAAAAACTGTTTTTT. It is translated as CASSPQGTGLSEKLFF.